This T cell receptor beta chain emerged from a study of CD8 T cells in ankylosing spondylitis. The authors made TCR beta libraries by quantitative 5'-RACE with molecular barcodes. In TCRdb, the 5' RACE reads were re-called with MiXCR into one record per CDR3 protein. The sample contains under 250,000 distinct CDR3 sequences, around 7.9% of which appear only once. As regards this clonotype: Its matching antigen is unknown.

The study's findings and limits: Seemingly characteristic of ankylosing spondylitis blood was a TCR beta motif consisting of 7 or 8 highly homologous variants. Reported data indicate significant enrichment of disease-linked clones within matched ankylosing spondylitis synovial fluid.

The V end was cut by 5 bases, the J end by 4 bases, with 17 bases between. This CDR3 contains 15 residues. CDR1 and CDR2 from the germline V gene are MDHEN and SYDVKM. Source material: blood, either unsorted or a sorted T cell fraction (not recorded which). V is TRBV28 and J is TRBJ1-1; no firm D call. The origin of this receptor is a male donor with ankylosing spondylitis. Written as DNA, the CDR3 is TGTGCCAGCAGTCCGACCGGGGTTAGTGGCACTGAAGCTTTCTTT. Its translation: CASSPTGVSGTEAFF.